This TCR beta chain is drawn from a study of blood T cell repertoires in COVID-19. Study-wide background: The cDNA or gDNA used as material had been derived from T cells, B-cell-depleted T cells, or PBMCs.

This CDR3 contains 15 residues. Trimming stripped 5 bases from V and 4 bases from J, with 15 bases between. The germline CDR1 and CDR2 sequences are MNHEY and SMNVEV (reference sequence). Repertoires were generated with immunoSEQ multiplex PCR, while TCRdb's copy carries only in-frame clones and drops some. The data contain 97,000 or so clones, about 80% of them singletons. Specimen: peripheral blood. The receptor's source is a man aged 55 to 70 with acute or convalescent COVID-19. This chain uses TRBV27 with TRBJ2-4, with D maybe TRBD2 (5 bases). CDR3 region: CASSPTQAGKNIQYF. The CDR3 nucleotides are TGTGCCAGCAGTCCGACTCAGGCGGGTAAAAACATTCAGTACTTC.